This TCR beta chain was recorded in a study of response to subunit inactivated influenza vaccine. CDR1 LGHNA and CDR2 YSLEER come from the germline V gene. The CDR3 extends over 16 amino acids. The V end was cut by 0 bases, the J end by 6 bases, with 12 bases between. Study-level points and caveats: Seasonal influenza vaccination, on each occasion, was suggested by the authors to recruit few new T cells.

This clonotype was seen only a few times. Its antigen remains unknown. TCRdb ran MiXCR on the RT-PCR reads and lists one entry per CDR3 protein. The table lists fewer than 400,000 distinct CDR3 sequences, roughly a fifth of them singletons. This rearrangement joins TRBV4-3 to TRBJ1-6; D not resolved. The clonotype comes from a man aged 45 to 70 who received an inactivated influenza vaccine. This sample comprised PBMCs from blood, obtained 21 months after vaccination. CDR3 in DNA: TGCGCCAGCAGCCAAGATCGGCCAGGCACTAATTCACCCCTCCACTTT. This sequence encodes CASSQDRPGTNSPLHF.